Shown below are 6 T cell receptor beta chains from a single sample sequenced in a study of blood T cell repertoires in COVID-19. Some clones are missing from TCRdb's copy, which holds only in-frame ones; the method was immunoSEQ multiplex PCR. The sample has 300,000 or so clones, approximately 89% seen once. The sample was PBMCs or T cells enriched from blood (not recorded which). These receptors were obtained from a woman between 50 and 59 years old who had been exposed to COVID-19.

The V call is TRBV5-6, the J call TRBJ2-7; possible D gene TRBD1, 5 bases. The CDR3 has 14 residues. Looked up from germline, CDR1 is SGHDT and CDR2 is YYEEEE. V lost 4 bases, J lost 2 bases, and 13 bases lay in between. CDR3 coding DNA: TGTGCCAGCAGCCCTAAAGACAGAGCCTACGAGCAGTACTTC. This gives the protein CASSPKDRAYEQYF.

The chain uses TRBV2 and TRBJ2-5; 8 positions match TRBD1. The junction had 17 bases not matched to a gene; V was cut back by 6 bases and J by 5 bases. Germline loops: CDR1 SNHLY, CDR2 FYNNEI. The CDR3 spans 17 residues. The CDR3 loop is CASRAETGGIGSETQYF. In DNA, the CDR3 is TGTGCCAGCAGGGCTGAAACAGGGGGTATAGGTTCGGAGACCCAGTACTTC.

This chain links TRBV14 with TRBJ1-2; perhaps TRBD1 as D (5 bases). The CDR3 sequence is 15 residues long. The germline V gene encodes CDR1 SGHDN and CDR2 FVKESK. Trimming left V 0 bases short and J 4 bases short, with 12 bases between. CDR3 nucleotide sequence: TGTGCCAGCAGCCAAGATCGGAGGGGTCTCTATGGCTACACCTTC. Its protein product is CASSQDRRGLYGYTF. The full variable domain, its missing parts supplied by reference TRBV14 and TRBJ1-2, is EAGVTQFPSHSVIEKGQTVTLRCDPISGHDNLYWYRRVMGKEIKFLLHFVKESKQDESGMPNNRFLAERTGGTYSTLKVQPAELEDSGVYFCASSQDRRGLYGYTFGSGTRLTVV.

This clone was recorded once. V is TRBV6-1 and J is TRBJ1-2, with TRBD1 matching 7 bases. V lost 2 bases to trimming and J lost 2 bases; unmatched junction nucleotides: 8. This CDR3 region has 16 residues. Germline assignment: CDR1 MNHNS and CDR2 SASEGT. CDR3 nucleotides: TGTGCCAGCAGTGAATCCCCCACAGGGGTAAACTATGGCTACACCTTC. Amino acid sequence: CASSESPTGVNYGYTF.

The genes are TRBV3-1 (or the pseudogene TRBV3-2) and TRBJ2-7; 8 bases agree with TRBD1. Germline V gene sequence: CDR1 LGHDT, CDR2 YNNKEL (reference sequence). Trimming at V came to 4 bases and at J to 3 bases, leaving 5 bases not matched to a gene. This CDR3 is 14 amino acids long. CDR3 nucleotide sequence: TGTGCCAGCAGCCCCCGGGACAGGAACTACGAGCAGTACTTC. It codes for CASSPRDRNYEQYF.

The J gene is TRBJ2-7, the V gene TRBV30; D remains unclear. Germline V gene lookup returns CDR1 GTSNPN and CDR2 SVGIG (reference sequence). Deletions cut 3 bases from V and 3 bases from J, with 6 bases between. The CDR3 is 11 residues long. This chain's CDR3 is CAWRSGYEQYF. The CDR3 nucleotides read TGTGCCTGGAGGTCCGGCTACGAGCAGTACTTC.